This T cell receptor (beta chain) was identified in a study of shared clonotypes between healthy human individuals. Within Nashville, Tennessee resided all donors, each a Caucasian adult. The data were produced by immunoSEQ multiplex PCR, yet TCRdb's version contains in-frame clones alone and is incomplete. The sample records 2,100,000 or so clones, 95% being singletons. The CDR3 totals 14 residues. V gave up 3 bases and J gave up 3 bases; unmatched junction bases: 5. The V gene's germline CDR1 is SQVTM and CDR2 ANQGSEA. The J gene is TRBJ2-1, the V gene TRBV29-1; 7 nucleotides line up with TRBD1. This TCR was sampled from a man aged 18 to 30 in good health. Material for sequencing was naive CD4+ T cells sorted from blood. Subset here: CD45RA+ positively selected. CDR3 protein: CSVESQGIYNEQFF. CDR3 nucleotides: TGCAGCGTTGAGTCACAGGGGATCTACAATGAGCAGTTCTTC.